This T cell receptor beta chain was obtained from a study of human T cells and chemical hapten exposure. The wider study: Diphenylcyclopropenone was administered weekly to the scalp of patients throughout the roughly 22-week study. Yields of TCR per sample differed, chiefly owing to small differences in pooled library volume.

Study-level findings and limits: The study found expanded TCRs formed significantly more large CDR3 similarity clusters than controls. DPC sensitization left the count of TCRs above 1 in 1000 unchanged.

With respect to this clonotype: Its antigen is unidentified.

TCRdb called the RACE reads again in MiXCR, with one record for every CDR3 protein. The sample holds just over 95,000 distinct CDR3 sequences; roughly 27% are singletons and the top ten take about a tenth. V was cut by 4 bases and J by 6 bases, with 12 bases left in between. Germline CDR1 reads SEHNR; CDR2 reads FQNEAQ (reference sequence). There are 14 residues in the CDR3. Time point: patch test 3, about 24 weeks after DPC sensitization. Treatment indicated: therapeutic diphenylcyclopropenone sensitization with weekly scalp DPC. Sequencing was performed on whole blood, taken in connection with sensitization to the hapten diphenylcyclopropenone (DPC). This sequence was found in a man aged 35 to 55 with alopecia areata. Some clones in this sample may be carry-over from other donors' samples. The chain carries TRBV7-9 and TRBJ2-2; D is undetermined. CDR3: CASSSRVAAGELFF. The DNA of the CDR3 is TGTGCCAGCAGCTCTCGGGTCGCGGCCGGGGAGCTGTTTTTT.